This is a list of T cell receptor beta chains from one sample in a study of T-cell reconstitution after alpha-beta-depleted transplantation in children. TCRdb re-analysed the PCR reads in MiXCR, keeping a single row per CDR3 protein. Of 300,000 to 350,000 distinct CDR3 sequences in the sample, about a quarter were seen once. This material consisted of PBMCs, mostly from graft donor cells, taken 180 days after TCRalphabeta/CD19-depleted stem cell transplant. All receptors derive from a male patient younger than 18 who had a stem cell transplant for acute lymphoblastic leukemia, so the T cells may come from the graft donor. Both conserved end residues are trimmed from each CDR3. Each record gives: J gene, V gene, CDR3 protein.

>TRBJ2-1|TRBV5-8
ASSLGAQGKF
>TRBJ2-7|TRBV12-3/TRBV12-4
ASSPGTLVHEQY
>TRBJ2-1|TRBV4-1
ASSQLGLADNEQF
>TRBJ2-1|TRBV9
ASMGGPNMVQF
>TRBJ2-1|TRBV10-3
AISESLAANEQF
>TRBJ1-2|TRBV12-3/TRBV12-4
ASSFNNYGYT
>TRBJ1-4|TRBV5-1
ASSFGGSRVREKLF
>TRBJ1-2|TRBV12-3/TRBV12-4
ASTDSYGYT
>TRBJ2-7|TRBV28
ASSLWPGLAAASSSYEQY
>TRBJ2-2|TRBV20-1
SARDPPNTGELF
>TRBJ2-5|TRBV5-1
ASRRSWLAGDGETQY
>TRBJ2-1|TRBV12-3/TRBV12-4
ASSSPGSGQF
>TRBJ2-3|TRBV9
ASSVVQARTDTQY
>TRBJ2-5|TRBV28
ASSLYGIQETQY
>TRBJ2-3|TRBV5-1
ASSLRATSGRADTQY
>TRBJ2-5|TRBV24-1
ATSEGTLQETQY
>TRBJ2-7|TRBV12-3/TRBV12-4
ASSVRVKGSEQY
>TRBJ2-3|TRBV7-9
ASSLRGDRGRNTQY
>TRBJ2-7|TRBV20-1
SAPHGGRGYEQY
>TRBJ2-6|TRBV5-1
ASSPISGTGGSGANVLT
>TRBJ2-1|TRBV29-1
SLLAYNEQF
>TRBJ2-1|TRBV5-5
ASSPGQGNEQF
>TRBJ2-1|TRBV6-2/TRBV6-3
ASSYSEQVSRVFEQF
>TRBJ2-2|TRBV6-1
ASRALAATNTGELF
>TRBJ1-3|TRBV4-1
ASSQVSATGNTIY
>TRBJ2-7|TRBV5-4
ASSLQGPAYEQY
>TRBJ2-3|TRBV12-3/TRBV12-4
ASTRTGTDTQY
>TRBJ2-3|TRBV18
ASSPVNLPGHTQY
>TRBJ2-7|TRBV27
ASSLKGTYEQY
>TRBJ2-3|TRBV19
ASRDRGVDTQY
>TRBJ2-1|TRBV15
ATTSGRFNYNEQF
>TRBJ2-7|TRBV5-5
ASSYHGDEQY
>TRBJ2-3|TRBV4-1
ASSQTNLPSEPSTDTQY
>TRBJ2-1|TRBV20-1
SELGLNNEQF
>TRBJ2-7|TRBV13
ASSLAGDYEQY
>TRBJ1-2|TRBV28
ASSWRYGYT
>TRBJ2-7|TRBV5-1
ASSDLRPNSYEQY
>TRBJ2-7|TRBV4-1
ASSQVTSGRYEQY
>TRBJ2-7|TRBV5-1
ASSLTVTPSYEQY
>TRBJ2-1|TRBV7-9
ATNKGWDNEQF
>TRBJ2-1|TRBV27
ASSLGRFRGPRGDEQF
>TRBJ2-5|TRBV5-4
ASRKGTSGSETQY
>TRBJ2-5|TRBV7-2
ASSSPPGTQY
>TRBJ2-7|TRBV6-6
ASSAGGSYEQY
>TRBJ2-5|TRBV2
ASEHHEETQY
>TRBJ1-6|TRBV27
ASSSSSPGTGGEPLH
>TRBJ1-1|TRBV27
ASSLGQGASEAF
>TRBJ2-2|TRBV7-3
ASSLGGGPSDTGELF